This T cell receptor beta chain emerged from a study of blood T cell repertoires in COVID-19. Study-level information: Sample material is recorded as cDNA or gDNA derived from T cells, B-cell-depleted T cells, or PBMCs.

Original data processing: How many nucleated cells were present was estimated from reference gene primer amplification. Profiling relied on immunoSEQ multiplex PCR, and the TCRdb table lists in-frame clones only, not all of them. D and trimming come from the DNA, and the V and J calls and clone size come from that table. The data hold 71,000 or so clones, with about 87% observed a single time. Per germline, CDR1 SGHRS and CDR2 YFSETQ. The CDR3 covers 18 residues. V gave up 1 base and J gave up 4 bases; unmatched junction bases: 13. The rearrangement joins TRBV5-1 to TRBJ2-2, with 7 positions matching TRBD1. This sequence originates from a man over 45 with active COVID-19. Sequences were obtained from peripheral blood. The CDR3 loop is CASSLRGQEKFPTGELFF. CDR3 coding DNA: TGCGCCAGCAGCTTGCGCGGACAGGAAAAGTTCCCCACCGGGGAGCTGTTTTTT.